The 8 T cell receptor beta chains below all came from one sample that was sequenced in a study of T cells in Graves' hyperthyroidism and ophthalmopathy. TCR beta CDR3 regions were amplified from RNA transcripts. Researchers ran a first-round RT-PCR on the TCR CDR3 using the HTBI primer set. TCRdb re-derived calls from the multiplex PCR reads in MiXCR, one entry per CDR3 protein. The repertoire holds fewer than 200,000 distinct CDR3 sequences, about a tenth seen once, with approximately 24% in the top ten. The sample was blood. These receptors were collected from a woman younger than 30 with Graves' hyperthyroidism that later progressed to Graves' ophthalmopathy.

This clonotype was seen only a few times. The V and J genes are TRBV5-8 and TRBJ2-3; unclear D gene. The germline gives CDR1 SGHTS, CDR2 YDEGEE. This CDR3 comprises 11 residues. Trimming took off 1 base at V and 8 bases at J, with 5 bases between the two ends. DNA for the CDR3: TGTGCCAGCAGCTTGAAAGCTACGCAGTATTTT. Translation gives CASSLKATQYF.

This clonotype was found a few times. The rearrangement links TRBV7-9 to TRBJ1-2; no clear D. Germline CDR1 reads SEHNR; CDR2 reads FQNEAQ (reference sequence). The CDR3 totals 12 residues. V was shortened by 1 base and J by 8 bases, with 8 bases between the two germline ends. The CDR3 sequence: CASSLGREGYTF. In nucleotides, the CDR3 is TGTGCCAGCAGCTTAGGTCGGGAAGGCTACACCTTC.

The CDR3 sequence is CASSSGLAGHNEQFF. In DNA form, the CDR3 reads TGTGCCAGCAGCTCAGGACTAGCGGGGCACAATGAGCAGTTCTTC. This sequence joins TRBV5-4 and TRBJ2-1, with 12 bases that match TRBD2. The CDR3 consists of 15 residues. With V trimmed by 3 bases and J by 5 bases, 3 bases remained unmatched. In germline, CDR1 is SGHNT, CDR2 YYREEE (reference sequence).

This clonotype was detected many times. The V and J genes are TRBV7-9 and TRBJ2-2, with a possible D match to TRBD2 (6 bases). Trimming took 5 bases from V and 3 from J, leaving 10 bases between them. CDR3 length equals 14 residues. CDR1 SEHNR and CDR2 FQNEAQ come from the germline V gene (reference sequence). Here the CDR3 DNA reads TGTGCCAGCAGCCCGGGACTGTACACCGGGGAGCTGTTTTTT. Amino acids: CASSPGLYTGELFF. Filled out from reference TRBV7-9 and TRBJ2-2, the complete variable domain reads DTGVSQNPRHKITKRGQNVTFRCDPISEHNRLYWYRQTLGQGPEFLTYFQNEAQLEKSRLLSDRFSAERPKGSFSTLEIQRTEQGDSAMYLCASSPGLYTGELFFGEGSRLTVL.

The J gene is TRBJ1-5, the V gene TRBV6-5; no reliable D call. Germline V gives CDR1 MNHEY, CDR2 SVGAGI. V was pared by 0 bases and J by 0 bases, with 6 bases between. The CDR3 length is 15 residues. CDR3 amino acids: CASSYSVVSNQPQHF. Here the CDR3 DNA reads TGTGCCAGCAGTTACTCGGTGGTTAGCAATCAGCCCCAGCATTTT.

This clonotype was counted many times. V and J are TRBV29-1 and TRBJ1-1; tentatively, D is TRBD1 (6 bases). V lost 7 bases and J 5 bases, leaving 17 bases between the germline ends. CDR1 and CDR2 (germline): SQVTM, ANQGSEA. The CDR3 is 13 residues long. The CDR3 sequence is CSARGGRRTEAFF. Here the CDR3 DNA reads TGCAGCGCGAGGGGGGGTAGACGGACTGAAGCTTTCTTT.

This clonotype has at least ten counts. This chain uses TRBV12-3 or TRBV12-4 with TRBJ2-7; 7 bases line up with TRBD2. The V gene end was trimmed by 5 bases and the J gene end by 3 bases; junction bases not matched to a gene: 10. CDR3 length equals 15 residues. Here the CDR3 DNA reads TGTGCCAGCAGTCGTTCACAGCGGGGAAACTACGAGCAGTACTTC. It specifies CASSRSQRGNYEQYF.

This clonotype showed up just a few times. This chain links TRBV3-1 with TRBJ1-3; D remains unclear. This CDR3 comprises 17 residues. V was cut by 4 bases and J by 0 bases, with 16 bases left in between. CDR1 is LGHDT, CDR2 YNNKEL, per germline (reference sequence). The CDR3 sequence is CASSPGRKPNSGNTIYF. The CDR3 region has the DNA TGTGCCAGCAGCCCAGGACGTAAACCTAACTCTGGAAACACCATATATTTT.